Detailed here is one TCR beta chain. These data originate in a study of T cell responses to AZD1222 COVID-19 vaccine. Profiling relied on immunoSEQ multiplex PCR, and the TCRdb table lists in-frame clones only, not all of them. The profile shows fewer than 110,000 clones, roughly 90% of them singletons. This specimen was peripheral blood, taken on day 0 of AZD1222 vaccination. The clonotype comes from an adult in good health.

CDR3 sequence reads: CASSPQDSSEAFF. DNA of the CDR3: TGTGCCAGCAGCCCGCAAGACAGCTCAGAAGCTTTCTTT. This rearrangement joins TRBV7-2 to TRBJ1-1; a weak D match, TRBD1 (5 bases). Germline loops: CDR1 SGHTA, CDR2 FQGNSA. The V gene lost 5 bases and the J gene lost 8 bases, with 15 bases spanning the gap. The CDR3 totals 13 residues.